This note documents a single T cell receptor (beta chain) sequence. These data come from a study of shared clonotypes between healthy human individuals. Positive CCR7 selection of CD45RO-negative cells yielded the naive CD8 cells, and terminally differentiated effector memory CD45RA+ cells were excluded. Measured with immunoSEQ multiplex PCR; TCRdb has only the in-frame clones, and not every one. Altogether about 590,000 clones are present, less than 97% being singletons, with the ten largest covering about 0.11%. The receptor comes from a woman younger than 45 in good health. Sequenced input: naive CD8+ T cells sorted from blood.

CDR3 residues: CASSLSSRGEAFF. The CDR3 coding sequence is TGTGCCAGCAGTTTATCCTCTAGGGGTGAAGCTTTCTTT. The chain has TRBV27 and TRBJ1-1; tentatively, D is TRBD1 (5 bases). Germline values: CDR1 MNHEY, CDR2 SMNVEV (reference sequence). The CDR3 is 13 residues long. The V gene lost 0 bases and the J gene lost 7 bases, with 9 bases spanning the gap.